This T cell receptor beta chain was sequenced during a study of CD8+CD57+ T cells in acquired aplastic anemia. The study profiled TCR beta VDJ and CDR3 using genomic DNA as template. Using its own MiXCR run on the reads, TCRdb lists one record per CDR3 protein. The sample shows 170,000 or so distinct CDR3 sequences, 55% to 65% of them seen only once. The CDR3 covers 15 residues. Germline V CDR1 and CDR2: DFQATT, SNEGSKA (reference sequence). Germline trimming cut 4 bases from V and 1 base from J; bases unmatched to any gene: 6. By flow cytometry, patients selected for sequencing had shown an expansion of CD8+CD57+ cells. This clonotype appeared once.

The receptor comes from a human donor with aplastic anemia. The sequenced sample was sorted CD4+, CD8+, or CD8+CD57+ T cells (not recorded which) from PBMCs. The chain combines TRBV20-1 with TRBJ1-2, with 10 bases that match TRBD1. The CDR3 protein is CSAKTGGWYNYGYTF. The CDR3 nucleotides are TGCAGTGCTAAGACAGGGGGCTGGTATAACTATGGCTACACCTTC.